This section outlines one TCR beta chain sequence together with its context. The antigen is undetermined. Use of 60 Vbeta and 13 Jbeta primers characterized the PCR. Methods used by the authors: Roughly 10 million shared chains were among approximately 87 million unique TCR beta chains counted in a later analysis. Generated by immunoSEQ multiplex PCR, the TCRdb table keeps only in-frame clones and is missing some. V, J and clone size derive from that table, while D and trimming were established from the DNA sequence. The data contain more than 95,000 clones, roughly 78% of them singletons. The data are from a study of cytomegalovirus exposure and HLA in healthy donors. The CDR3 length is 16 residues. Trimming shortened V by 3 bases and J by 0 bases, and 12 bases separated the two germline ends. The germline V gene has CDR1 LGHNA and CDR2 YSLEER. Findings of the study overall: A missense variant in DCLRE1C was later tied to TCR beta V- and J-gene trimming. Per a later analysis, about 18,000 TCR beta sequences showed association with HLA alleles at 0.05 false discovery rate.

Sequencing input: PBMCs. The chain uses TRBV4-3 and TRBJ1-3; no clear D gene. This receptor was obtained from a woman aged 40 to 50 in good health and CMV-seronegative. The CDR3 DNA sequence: TGCGCCAGCAGCCATAATATCCGACTCTCTGGAAACACCATATATTTT. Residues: CASSHNIRLSGNTIYF.